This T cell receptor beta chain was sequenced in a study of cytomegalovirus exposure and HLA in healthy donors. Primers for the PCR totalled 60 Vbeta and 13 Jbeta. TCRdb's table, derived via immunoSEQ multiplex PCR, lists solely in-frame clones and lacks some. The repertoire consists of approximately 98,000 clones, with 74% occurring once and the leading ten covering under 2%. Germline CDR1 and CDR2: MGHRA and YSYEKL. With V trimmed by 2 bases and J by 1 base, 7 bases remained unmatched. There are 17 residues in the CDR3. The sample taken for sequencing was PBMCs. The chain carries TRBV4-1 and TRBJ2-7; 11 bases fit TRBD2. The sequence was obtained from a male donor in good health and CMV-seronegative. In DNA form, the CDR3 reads TGCGCCAGCAGCCAAAAAGAAGGACTAGCGGGTTCCTACGAGCAGTACTTC. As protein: CASSQKEGLAGSYEQYF.